Described below is a single T cell receptor (beta chain) sequence and its context. Antigen: not known. The sample comes from a study of T cell responses to AZD1222 COVID-19 vaccine. General study findings and limits: Variant regions that are unmutated are reportedly the target of nearly half of spike-specific TCRs. Baseline serology detected seropositivity in only 5 or 6 AZD1222 recipients.

Assay used: immunoSEQ multiplex PCR; TCRdb lists only in-frame clones, some missing. The data contain about 140,000 clones, about 90% of them singletons. V dropped 6 bases and J dropped 7 bases, with 6 bases sitting between them. CDR3 length: 11 residues. Per germline, CDR1 LGHDT and CDR2 YNNKEL (reference sequence). The sequence came from an adult in good health. The rearrangement uses TRBV3-1 (or the pseudogene TRBV3-2) and TRBJ1-4; D is undetermined. Material: peripheral blood, obtained on day 0 of AZD1222 vaccination. CDR3 sequence: CASRDAEKLFF. Here the CDR3 DNA reads TGTGCCAGCAGGGATGCTGAAAAACTGTTTTTT.